The 9 T cell receptor beta chains listed next were all sequenced from one sample in a study of beta chain features in type 1 diabetes. The whole isolated RNA underwent reverse transcription, so sequencing captured expressed TCRB transcripts. Clones were read by immunoSEQ multiplex PCR, and TCRdb kept only the in-frame ones, dropping some. The data contain 300,000 to 400,000 clones, around 10% of them seen just once; the ten biggest clones take up about 0.64%. These TCRs' antigens remain unknown. Study conclusions and caveats: Among all four CD4+ subsets, Type 1 diabetes patients had TCRB CDR3s that were moderately but significantly shorter.

What was sequenced was central memory CD4+ T cells from blood. The origin of the receptors is a man aged 25 to 45 with type 1 diabetes.

The chain uses TRBV19 and TRBJ1-5; 7 nucleotides align to TRBD1. Germline CDR1 and CDR2: LNHDA and SQIVND (reference sequence). Germline trimming cut 5 bases from V and 1 base from J; bases unmatched to any gene: 17. The CDR3 loop spans 19 amino acids. The DNA for the CDR3 is TGTGCCAGTAGTGGCTTTAGGGCAGGGGGTTTGTGGAGCAATCAGCCCCAGCATTTT. Its translation is CASSGFRAGGLWSNQPQHF.

This chain uses TRBV30 with TRBJ1-1, with TRBD1 matching 10 bases. V shed 3 bases, J shed 5 bases, and the junction held 3 bases outside the gene matches. The CDR3 loop spans 13 amino acids. Germline V gene lookup returns CDR1 GTSNPN and CDR2 SVGIG (reference sequence). The CDR3, as DNA: TGTGCCTGGAGGGACAGGGGGTATACTGAAGCTTTCTTT. Translating gives CAWRDRGYTEAFF. Using reference TRBV30 and TRBJ1-1 for the parts outside the CDR3, the full variable domain is SQTIHQWPATLVQPVGSPLSLECTVEGTSNPNLYWYRQAAGRGLQLLFYSVGIGQISSEVPQNLSASRPQDRQFILSSKKLLLSDSGFYLCAWRDRGYTEAFFGQGTRLTVV.

This clone was seen repeatedly, ten times or more. V is TRBV19 and J is TRBJ2-7; possible D gene TRBD2, 8 bases. The V and J ends lost 5 bases and 5 bases respectively, with 25 bases between them. The CDR3 extends over 17 amino acids. Germline CDR1 and CDR2: LNHDA and SQIVND (reference sequence). DNA for the CDR3: TGTGCCAGTAGTGCAGGCGGGGGGACAGCCTCTCTTGACGAGCAGTACTTC. Its protein is CASSAGGGTASLDEQYF.

The CDR3 sequence is CASSPPARLAGIGNEQFF. The CDR3 bases are TGTGCCAGCAGCCCCCCCGCCCGGCTAGCGGGAATCGGCAATGAGCAGTTCTTC. J is TRBJ2-1 and V is TRBV7-2; 9 positions match TRBD2. The V and J ends lost 5 bases and 6 bases, in that order; junction bases with no gene match: 17. This CDR3 is built from 18 residues. Germline CDR1 is SGHTA and CDR2 is FQGNSA.

A few counts support this clone. The V and J genes are TRBV6-1 and TRBJ2-7, with unresolved D. This CDR3 contains 12 residues. Germline CDR1 is MNHNS and CDR2 is SASEGT. V lost 6 bases to trimming and J lost 7 bases, with 13 bases between them. The CDR3 loop reads CASRGVIREQYF. The CDR3 DNA sequence: TGTGCCAGCAGAGGAGTGATCCGGGAGCAGTACTTC.

Only a few counts were recorded for this clone. The V gene is TRBV6-5, the J gene TRBJ2-7; D call uncertain. This CDR3 has 13 amino acids. The V gene lost 0 bases and the J gene lost 4 bases, with 7 bases spanning the gap. CDR1 is MNHEY and CDR2 is SVGAGI in the germline V gene. The CDR3 spells CASSYSNTYEQYF. In nucleotides, the CDR3 is TGTGCCAGCAGTTACTCAAACACATACGAGCAGTACTTC.

The sample holds a few counts of this clone. CDR3 bases: TGTGCCAGCACCCCCGGTCCGGGACACATCTATGGCTACACCTTC. Amino acid sequence: CASTPGPGHIYGYTF. The V gene is TRBV6-4, the J gene TRBJ1-2; perhaps TRBD1 as D (6 bases). The length of the CDR3 is 15 residues. Germline V gives CDR1 MRHNA, CDR2 SNTAGT. The V end was cut by 7 bases, the J end by 4 bases, with 19 bases between.

This clone was observed many times. The rearrangement uses TRBV28 and TRBJ1-5, with 10 bases matching TRBD1. The length of the CDR3 is 17 residues. Trimming removed 3 bases from V and 7 bases from J; junction bases left unmatched: 12. The germline gives CDR1 MDHEN, CDR2 SYDVKM. In DNA, the CDR3 is TGTGCCAGCAGTTTGGGAAGGACAGGGGGTTTCAAACAGCCCCAGCATTTT. Amino acids: CASSLGRTGGFKQPQHF.

The genes are TRBV9 and TRBJ1-1; unclear D gene. V was shortened by 0 bases and J by 2 bases, with 14 bases between the two germline ends. The CDR3 has 16 residues. The germline CDR1 and CDR2 sequences are SGDLS and YYNGEE. The CDR3 spells CASSVAPIRVNTEAFF. As DNA, the CDR3 is TGTGCCAGCAGCGTAGCCCCGATACGAGTAAACACTGAAGCTTTCTTT. Full variable domain (rest looked up from reference TRBV9 and TRBJ1-1): DSGVTQTPKHLITATGQRVTLRCSPRSGDLSVYWYQQSLDQGLQFLIQYYNGEERAKGNILERFSAQQFPDLHSELNLSSLELGDSALYFCASSVAPIRVNTEAFFGQGTRLTVV.